The 12 T cell receptor beta chains below were found in one sample sequenced in a study of T cell responses to AZD1222 COVID-19 vaccine. Using immunoSEQ multiplex PCR, the repertoire was profiled, and TCRdb retains in-frame clones only, with some absent. The table records 200,000 or so clones, around 93% of them present only once. Material: peripheral blood, obtained on day 0 of MenACWY control vaccination. The receptors were sampled from an adult in good health.

The J gene is TRBJ1-1, the V gene TRBV28; D is perhaps TRBD1 (5 bases). The CDR3 spans 14 residues. The V end lost 7 bases, the J end lost 5 bases, and 17 bases lay between the germline ends. Germline V CDR1 and CDR2: MDHEN, SYDVKM. The DNA for the CDR3 is TGTGCCAGCAAAGAAATGAAGCAGGGAACTGAAGCTTTCTTT. Encoded protein: CASKEMKQGTEAFF. Full variable domain (remainder filled in from reference TRBV28 and TRBJ1-1): DVKVTQSSRYLVKRTGEKVFLECVQDMDHENMFWYRQDPGLGLRLIYFSYDVKMKEKGDIPEGYSVSREKKERFSLILESASTNQTSMYLCASKEMKQGTEAFFGQGTRLTVV.

This rearrangement joins TRBV4-3 to TRBJ1-1; no definite D call. Trimming removed 0 bases at V and 0 bases at J, with 2 bases between. This CDR3 is 13 amino acids long. CDR1 LGHNA and CDR2 YSLEER come from the germline V gene. CDR3 amino acids: CASSQELNTEAFF. CDR3 DNA: TGCGCCAGCAGCCAAGAGTTGAACACTGAAGCTTTCTTT.

The V gene is TRBV18, the J gene TRBJ2-1; perhaps TRBD1 as D (5 bases). V was shortened by 6 bases and J by 7 bases, with 10 bases between the two germline ends. The CDR3 covers 12 residues. Per germline, CDR1 KGHSH and CDR2 LQKENI. The CDR3 coding sequence is TGTGCCAGCTCCCGAGACAGTAATGAGCAGTTCTTC. As protein: CASSRDSNEQFF.

The chain carries TRBV7-9 and TRBJ1-3; no reliable D call. V shed 4 bases and J shed 3 bases, with 7 bases lying between them. The CDR3 is 13 residues long. The germline CDR1 and CDR2 sequences are SEHNR and FQNEAQ (reference sequence). DNA of the CDR3: TGTGCCAGCAGCTCAGCGATTGGAAACACCATATATTTT. This codes for CASSSAIGNTIYF.

This chain joins TRBV20-1 and TRBJ2-1; no clear D gene. The CDR3 covers 11 residues. Trimming cost V 0 bases and J 6 bases, with 3 bases left between them. Per germline, CDR1 DFQATT and CDR2 SNEGSKA (reference sequence). CDR3 DNA: TGCAGTGCTAGAGATTTCAATGAGCAGTTCTTC. Its protein product is CSARDFNEQFF.

Turning to this clone: Other DNA sequences of this sample code for an identical CDR3. The rearrangement joins TRBV12-3 or TRBV12-4 to TRBJ1-2; D ambiguous. The CDR3 has 12 residues. V lost 4 bases, J lost 4 bases, and 7 bases lay in between. The CDR3 DNA sequence: TGTGCCAGCAGTTCCCGGTTCTATGGCTACACCTTC. This codes for CASSSRFYGYTF.

The chain has TRBV3-1 (or the pseudogene TRBV3-2) and TRBJ1-3; D is undetermined. This CDR3 has 15 amino acids. CDR1 is LGHDT and CDR2 is YNNKEL in the germline V gene (reference sequence). V was shortened by 3 bases and J by 0 bases, with 9 bases between the two germline ends. DNA of the CDR3: TGTGCCAGCAGCCACCAGTCTTTCTCTGGAAACACCATATATTTT. This sequence encodes CASSHQSFSGNTIYF.

The chain recombines TRBV2 with TRBJ1-3, with D possibly being TRBD1 (5 bases). Germline V gene data show CDR1 as SNHLY and CDR2 as FYNNEI. CDR3 length equals 13 residues. The V and J ends lost 8 bases and 0 bases respectively, with 8 bases between them. CDR3 in amino acids: CASRTNSGNTIYF. The CDR3, as DNA: TGTGCCAGCCGGACAAACTCTGGAAACACCATATATTTT.

The chain is built from TRBV28 and TRBJ1-1; D gene ambiguous. CDR1 is MDHEN and CDR2 is SYDVKM in the germline V gene. Trimming removed 5 bases from V and 1 base from J, with 17 bases in between. The CDR3 contains 16 residues. CDR3: CASSAGGISPNTEAFF. CDR3 DNA: TGTGCCAGCAGTGCAGGCGGAATAAGCCCGAACACTGAAGCTTTCTTT.

About this clone itself: One junction end does not reproduce the germline sequence, and a read error may be involved. V usage is TRBV6-5 and J usage is TRBJ2-1; tentative D call: TRBD2 (6 bases). Germline-derived CDR1 and CDR2 are MNHEY and SVGAGI. The CDR3 is 15 amino acids. The CDR3 DNA sequence: TGTGTCAGCAGCAGCGGGTGGTCCTATCACAATGAGCAGTTCTTC. The encoded protein is CVSSSGWSYHNEQFF.

The genes are TRBV16 and TRBJ1-1; D call uncertain. V was trimmed by 4 bases and J by 2 bases, leaving 11 bases between them. The V gene's germline CDR1 is KGHSY and CDR2 FQNENV. The CDR3 spans 14 residues. The CDR3 protein is CASSRLGPNTEAFF. DNA of the CDR3: TGTGCCAGCAGCCGACTGGGTCCAAACACTGAAGCTTTCTTT.

This chain uses TRBV10-1 with TRBJ1-3; 8 nucleotides line up with TRBD1. Trimming took 2 bases from V and 0 from J; bases not matched to a gene: 6. Germline-derived CDR1 and CDR2 are WNHNN and SYGVQD (reference sequence). This CDR3 is built from 17 residues. This chain's CDR3 is CASSEPGTGPSGNTIYF. Here the CDR3 DNA reads TGCGCCAGCAGTGAGCCGGGGACAGGCCCCTCTGGAAACACCATATATTTT.